This T cell receptor beta chain was recorded in a study of blood T cell repertoires in COVID-19. The wider study: Donors in the United States, Italy and Spain gave samples during acute or convalescent COVID-19.

In the original processing: Amplification with reference gene primers provided the estimates of nucleated cell counts. Profiling relied on immunoSEQ multiplex PCR, and the TCRdb table lists in-frame clones only, not all of them. Clone size and the V and J calls come from that table; the DNA yielded D and trimming. The sample holds around 200,000 clones, about 85% seen once. Germline CDR1 PRHDT, CDR2 FYEKMQ (reference sequence). Trimming took 5 bases from V and 6 from J, leaving 11 bases between them. The CDR3 runs to 13 residues. Sequenced sample: peripheral blood. The chain couples TRBV13 to TRBJ2-1; D is ambiguous. This sequence was found in a woman older than 75 with acute or convalescent COVID-19. CDR3 protein: CASSHININEQFF. The CDR3, as DNA: TGTGCCAGCAGCCACATTAATATCAATGAGCAGTTCTTC.